These 3 T cell receptor beta chains share one sample of origin, sequenced in a study of T cell repertoires in cytomegalovirus infection. TCRdb analysed the reads with MiXCR anew, one entry per CDR3 protein. This table has 150,000 to 200,000 distinct CDR3 sequences, roughly an eighth appearing once. Source material: PBMCs. The receptors were gathered from a human donor in good health (CMV status not recorded). Some clones in this sample may be carry-over from other donors' samples.

This clonotype occurred many times. The chain employs TRBV10-3 and TRBJ2-1; TRBD2 matches at 9 bases. The CDR3 covers 18 residues. V lost 8 bases and J lost 2; bases outside the gene matches: 16. Germline V lookup: CDR1 ENHRY, CDR2 SYGVKD. The CDR3 DNA follows: TGTGCCATCGGGGGGGTAGCGGGAGAGGCTCTACCCTACAATGAGCAGTTCTTC. Translating it yields CAIGGVAGEALPYNEQFF.

This clonotype was seen many times. V and J are TRBV7-2 and TRBJ2-7, with a possible D match to TRBD1 (5 bases). Trimming shortened V by 5 bases and J by 0 bases, and 8 bases separated the two germline ends. Germline V gene sequence: CDR1 SGHTA, CDR2 FQGNSA. The CDR3 sequence is 13 residues long. CDR3 nucleotide sequence: TGTGCCAGCAGCCGACAGATCTCCTACGAGCAGTACTTC. Encoded protein: CASSRQISYEQYF.

This clonotype was seen many times. The genes are TRBV7-2 and TRBJ2-1; the match to TRBD1 covers 8 bases. After removal of 0 bases from V and 9 bases from J, the junction contained 7 bases not matched to a gene. Germline V gene sequence: CDR1 SGHTA, CDR2 FQGNSA. The CDR3 sequence is 15 residues long. The CDR3 DNA is TGTGCCAGCAGCTTAGCGCCGGACAGGGCGGGTGAGCAGTTCTTC. Its protein product is CASSLAPDRAGEQFF.